The rows below give T cell receptor beta chains drawn from one sample of a study of blood T cell repertoires in COVID-19. Here immunoSEQ multiplex PCR was the method, and the copy in TCRdb shows in-frame clones only, minus some. The sample comprises roughly 75,000 clones, about 74% of which are singletons, and 2.5% to 3% rests with the top ten. Sequencing was performed on peripheral blood. The receptors stem from a human donor with acute or convalescent COVID-19. The donor label of this sample is uncertain. Both conserved end residues are part of each CDR3. The D gene is left open where the match is weak. Size is omitted from some rows. Given values are once, few, many or a class for expanded clones.

len,d_gene,abundance,j_gene,v_gene,CDR3aa,CDR3nt
16,-,-,TRBJ1-1,TRBV11-2,CASSLSPQNSNTEAFF,TGTGCCAGCAGCTTATCCCCGCAGAATTCGAACACTGAAGCTTTCTTT
15,TRBD1,few,TRBJ2-7,TRBV7-2,CASSVRQGPPYEQYF,TGTGCCAGCAGCGTCCGACAGGGGCCGCCCTACGAGCAGTACTTC
15,TRBD1,-,TRBJ1-6,TRBV2,CASSEARQGSSPLHF,TGTGCCAGCAGTGAAGCTCGACAGGGAAGTTCACCCCTCCACTTT
13,-,-,TRBJ2-2,TRBV6-4,CASSSWNTGELFF,TGTGCCAGCAGTTCGTGGAACACCGGGGAGCTGTTTTTT
14,TRBD1,-,TRBJ1-5,TRBV6-5,CASRRTGVDQPQHF,TGTGCCAGCAGACGGACAGGGGTTGATCAGCCCCAGCATTTT
12,TRBD1,-,TRBJ2-3,TRBV19,CASSLTGDTQYF,TGTGCCAGTAGTCTGACAGGGGATACGCAGTATTTT
15,-,-,TRBJ2-7,TRBV9,CASSIRDTSSYEQYF,TGTGCCAGCAGCATCCGGGACACAAGCTCCTACGAGCAGTACTTC
21,TRBD2,-,TRBJ2-3,TRBV10-3,CAISEPGELAGSSSYTDTQYF,TGTGCCATCAGTGAGCCAGGGGAACTAGCGGGGAGCTCCTCTTACACAGATACGCAGTATTTT
13,-,once,TRBJ1-1,TRBV3-1/TRBV3-2,CASSQDRGSGAFF,TGTGCCAGCAGCCAAGATCGGGGAAGCGGAGCTTTCTTT
15,-,-,TRBJ1-3,TRBV6-1,CASSERSGPGGTIYF,TGTGCCAGCAGTGAAAGATCGGGGCCGGGAGGGACCATATATTTT
14,-,many,TRBJ2-1,TRBV2,CASSETQAVGEQFF,TGTGCCAGCAGTGAAACGCAAGCGGTGGGAGAGCAGTTCTTC
16,-,few,TRBJ1-1,TRBV5-6,CASSPRTGRQNTEAFF,TGTGCCAGCAGCCCCCGGACGGGGAGGCAGAACACTGAAGCTTTCTTT
15,TRBD2,-,TRBJ2-1,TRBV24-1,CATSRTSGRYNEQFF,TGTGCCACCTCCCGAACTAGCGGGAGATACAATGAGCAGTTCTTC
17,TRBD2,few,TRBJ2-2,TRBV5-1,CASSSYGLAGRTGELFF,TGCGCCAGCAGCTCCTACGGACTAGCGGGGAGGACCGGGGAGCTGTTTTTT
14,-,-,TRBJ2-2,TRBV5-6,CASISTPGSGELFF,TGTGCCAGCATCTCCACGCCGGGGTCCGGGGAGCTGTTTTTT
20,TRBD2,few,TRBJ2-7,TRBV19,CASSRQSPGGLAGAPGEQYF,TGTGCCAGTAGTCGTCAGTCACCGGGGGGCCTAGCGGGAGCCCCGGGGGAGCAGTACTTC
13,-,few,TRBJ1-1,TRBV30,CAWSVNRNTEAFF,TGTGCCTGGAGCGTAAACAGGAACACTGAAGCTTTCTTT
12,-,once,TRBJ2-5,TRBV24-1,CATSDTRETQYF,TGTGCCACCAGTGATACGAGGGAGACCCAGTACTTC
15,-,-,TRBJ2-2,TRBV19,CASSSRGSNTGELFF,TGTGCCAGTAGCAGCAGGGGCTCAAACACCGGGGAGCTGTTTTTT
21,-,-,TRBJ1-6,TRBV30,CAWSVKRQGWALDSYNSPLHF,TGTGCCTGGAGTGTAAAGAGGCAGGGTTGGGCACTCGACTCCTATAATTCACCCCTCCACTTT
13,-,-,TRBJ2-1,TRBV6-5,CASSYDWGDEQFF,TGTGCCAGCAGTTACGACTGGGGGGATGAGCAGTTCTTC
15,TRBD1,-,TRBJ2-1,TRBV28,CASITTGGEKHEQFF,TGTGCCAGCATTACGACAGGGGGAGAGAAACATGAGCAGTTCTTC
16,TRBD1,-,TRBJ1-4,TRBV5-5,CASSLGATGNNEKLFF,TGTGCCAGCAGCTTGGGTGCGACAGGGAATAATGAAAAACTGTTTTTT
11,-,-,TRBJ2-7,TRBV2,CASSVSWEQYF,TGTGCCAGCAGTGTTAGTTGGGAGCAGTACTTC
15,TRBD2,-,TRBJ2-1,TRBV27,CASSLGSGAYNEQFF,TGTGCCAGCAGTTTAGGTAGCGGGGCCTACAATGAGCAGTTCTTC
15,-,few,TRBJ2-1,TRBV14,CASTEAGPLSNEQFF,TGTGCCAGCACCGAAGCGGGCCCTCTTTCGAATGAGCAGTTCTTC
18,TRBD1,-,TRBJ2-2,TRBV19,CASRPQSAGGARFGELFF,TGTGCCAGTAGGCCCCAGTCGGCAGGGGGCGCCCGGTTTGGGGAGCTGTTTTTT
12,-,-,TRBJ1-5,TRBV6-6,CASSYPRQPQHF,TGTGCCAGCAGTTACCCGCGTCAGCCCCAGCATTTT
18,-,-,TRBJ2-1,TRBV9,CASTVDSREPEAYNEQFF,TGTGCCAGCACCGTGGATTCGCGGGAACCGGAGGCCTACAATGAGCAGTTCTTC
17,TRBD1,-,TRBJ1-6,TRBV6-6,CASSLVPPGQGASPLHF,TGTGCCAGCAGTCTCGTACCCCCGGGACAGGGGGCTTCACCCCTCCACTTT
14,-,-,TRBJ2-1,TRBV30,CAWNSESSYNEQFF,TGTGCCTGGAATAGCGAGAGCTCCTACAATGAGCAGTTCTTC
15,-,-,TRBJ1-2,TRBV15,CATSRVRAGNYGYTF,TGTGCCACCAGCAGAGTGCGGGCAGGCAACTATGGCTACACCTTC
14,-,few,TRBJ1-1,TRBV18,CASSPSTVNTEAFF,TGTGCCAGCTCGCCCTCGACAGTGAACACTGAAGCTTTCTTT
13,-,-,TRBJ1-1,TRBV27,CASSSEGNTEAFF,TGTGCCAGCAGTTCCGAGGGGAACACTGAAGCTTTCTTT
16,TRBD1,once,TRBJ1-6,TRBV11-2,CASSPGTGGSASPLHF,TGTGCCAGCAGCCCCGGGACAGGGGGATCGGCTTCACCCCTCCACTTT
15,TRBD2,once,TRBJ2-2,TRBV3-1/TRBV3-2,CASSKSGGGTGELFF,TGTGCCAGCAGCAAAAGCGGGGGCGGAACCGGGGAGCTGTTTTTT
15,-,-,TRBJ1-4,TRBV6-6,CASSYSQGAFEKLFF,TGTGCCAGCAGTTACTCACAGGGCGCGTTTGAAAAACTGTTTTTT
13,-,-,TRBJ1-4,TRBV3-1/TRBV3-2,CASSQSSTGKLFF,TGTGCCAGCAGCCAATCCTCCACTGGAAAACTGTTTTTT
13,-,-,TRBJ1-1,TRBV14,CASSRTAGTEAFF,TGTGCCAGCAGCCGTACAGCGGGCACTGAAGCTTTCTTT
12,-,-,TRBJ2-4,TRBV11-2,CASSFDMADQYF,TGTGCCAGCAGCTTTGATATGGCAGATCAGTACTTC
15,TRBD1,once,TRBJ1-2,TRBV28,CASSFQGADNYGYTF,TGTGCCAGCAGTTTTCAGGGGGCCGATAACTATGGCTACACCTTC
12,-,-,TRBJ2-5,TRBV7-2,CASSFGEETQYF,TGTGCCAGCAGCTTCGGGGAAGAGACCCAGTACTTC
15,TRBD2,-,TRBJ2-7,TRBV28,CASRPGTSGLYEQYF,TGTGCCAGCAGACCCGGGACTAGCGGGTTATACGAGCAGTACTTC
11,-,-,TRBJ2-5,TRBV29-1,CSVVGQETQYF,TGCAGCGTTGTTGGGCAGGAGACCCAGTACTTC
16,TRBD2,-,TRBJ2-1,TRBV9,CASSGTSGSPFNEQFF,TGTGCCAGCAGCGGAACTAGCGGGAGCCCATTCAATGAGCAGTTCTTC
15,TRBD1,-,TRBJ2-1,TRBV5-1,CASSQGQISYNEQFF,TGCGCCAGCAGCCAGGGACAGATCTCCTACAATGAGCAGTTCTTC
14,-,-,TRBJ1-2,TRBV2,CASSGPGRGGGYTF,TGTGCCAGCAGTGGACCTGGCCGAGGAGGTGGCTACACCTTC
13,-,-,TRBJ1-1,TRBV11-3,CASSQTGNTEAFF,TGTGCCAGCAGCCAGACAGGGAACACTGAAGCTTTCTTT
18,-,-,TRBJ1-1,TRBV7-6,CASSSSRASLGMNTEAFF,TGTGCCAGCAGCTCATCAAGGGCATCTCTCGGGATGAACACTGAAGCTTTCTTT
12,TRBD2,-,TRBJ2-7,TRBV7-2,CASSPPSGVQYF,TGTGCCAGCAGCCCCCCTAGCGGTGTGCAGTACTTC
13,TRBD1,-,TRBJ1-5,TRBV6-4,CASSRDSYQPQHF,TGTGCCAGCAGTAGGGACAGCTATCAGCCCCAGCATTTT
13,-,-,TRBJ1-1,TRBV18,CASSPVGRTEAFF,TGTGCCAGCTCACCCGTGGGGCGGACTGAAGCTTTCTTT
15,TRBD2,-,TRBJ2-3,TRBV7-8,CASSLEVTSWDTQYF,TGTGCCAGCAGCTTAGAGGTGACTAGCTGGGATACGCAGTATTTT
15,TRBD2,-,TRBJ2-1,TRBV19,CASSIVAGAYNEQFF,TGTGCCAGTAGTATAGTAGCGGGGGCCTACAATGAGCAGTTCTTC
15,TRBD1,-,TRBJ2-7,TRBV27,CASSPRTGNLYEQYF,TGTGCCAGCAGTCCAAGGACAGGGAACTTATACGAGCAGTACTTC
14,-,-,TRBJ2-3,TRBV3-1/TRBV3-2,CASSQLRGLDTQYF,TGTGCCAGCAGCCAACTAAGAGGTTTAGATACGCAGTATTTT
13,-,-,TRBJ2-5,TRBV5-8,CASRGALGETQYF,TGTGCCAGCAGAGGGGCCCTAGGAGAGACCCAGTACTTC
13,-,-,TRBJ2-1,TRBV12-3/TRBV12-4,CASRPTGNDEQFF,TGTGCCAGCAGACCCACAGGGAACGATGAGCAGTTCTTC
16,TRBD2,-,TRBJ2-3,TRBV19,CASSPSLAGGTDTQYF,TGTGCCAGTAGTCCCTCCCTAGCGGGGGGCACAGATACGCAGTATTTT
14,TRBD2,-,TRBJ2-5,TRBV4-2,CASSPRTSGETQYF,TGTGCCAGCAGCCCTCGGACTAGCGGAGAGACCCAGTACTTC